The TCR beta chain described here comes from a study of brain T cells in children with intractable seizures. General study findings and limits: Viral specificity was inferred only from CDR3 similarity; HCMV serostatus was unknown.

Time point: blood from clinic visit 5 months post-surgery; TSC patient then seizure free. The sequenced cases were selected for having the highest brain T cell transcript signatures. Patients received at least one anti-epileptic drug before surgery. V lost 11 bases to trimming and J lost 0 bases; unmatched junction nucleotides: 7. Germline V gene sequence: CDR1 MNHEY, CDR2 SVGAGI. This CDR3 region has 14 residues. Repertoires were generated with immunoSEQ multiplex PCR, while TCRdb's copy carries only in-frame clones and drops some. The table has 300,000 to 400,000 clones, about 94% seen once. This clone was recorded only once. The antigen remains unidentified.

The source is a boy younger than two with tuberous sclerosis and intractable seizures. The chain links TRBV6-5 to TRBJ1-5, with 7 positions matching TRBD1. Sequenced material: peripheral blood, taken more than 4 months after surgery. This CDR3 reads CALGGRYSNQPQHF. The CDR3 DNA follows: TGTGCCCTAGGGGGCCGTTATAGCAATCAGCCCCAGCATTTT.